The rows below give T cell receptor beta chains drawn from one sample of a study of T cells in Graves' hyperthyroidism and ophthalmopathy. TCRdb reanalysed the multiplex PCR reads using MiXCR and keeps one entry per CDR3 protein. The data hold around 500,000 distinct CDR3 sequences, with 11% to 15% observed a single time. The sequencing input was blood. Receptors originate from a woman between 40 and 55 years old with Graves' hyperthyroidism. CDR3s include the opening cysteine and the closing phenylalanine or tryptophan. The D gene is left open where the match is weak. Size is stated for part of the rows, as once, few or many counts, or as a class when the clone is expanded.

.	TRBJ1-2	TRBV28	many	TGTGCCAGCAGTGACCAGGGGAACTATGGCTACACCTTC	CASSDQGNYGYTF
TRBD1	TRBJ1-1	TRBV12-3/TRBV12-4	.	TGTGCCAGCAGTCAAACCTGGACAGGGCGAACTGAAGCTTTCTTT	CASSQTWTGRTEAFF
TRBD1	TRBJ2-2	TRBV29-1	.	TGCAGCGCCCAGGGGGCAGACACCGGGGAGCTGTTTTTT	CSAQGADTGELFF
TRBD2	TRBJ2-1	TRBV20-1	few	TGCAGTGCTAGAGATCGGGAGGTAGCGGACAATGAGCAGTTCTTC	CSARDREVADNEQFF
TRBD1	TRBJ1-1	TRBV28	many	TGTGCCAGCAGTTCCCCCGGGACAGGGGGCGGGGTGTTAGAAGCTTTCTTT	CASSSPGTGGGVLEAFF
TRBD2	TRBJ2-5	TRBV5-1	many	TGCGCCAGCAGAGATGGACTAGCGGGAGGGACGGAGACCCAGTACTTC	CASRDGLAGGTETQYF
TRBD1	TRBJ2-6	TRBV5-1	.	TGTGCCAGCAGCCCTGGGACAGGGAACTCTGGGGCCAACGTCCTGACTTTC	CASSPGTGNSGANVLTF
.	TRBJ2-1	TRBV27	few	TGTGCCAGCAGTTTCCTTAGCCGCTACAATGAGCAGTTCTTC	CASSFLSRYNEQFF
.	TRBJ1-1	TRBV5-1	few	TGCGCCAGCAGCTTGGAGGGTCAGCTGAACACTGAAGCTTTCTTT	CASSLEGQLNTEAFF
.	TRBJ2-1	TRBV19	.	TGTGCCAGTAGTATAGCGGGAGTATACAATGAGCAGTTCTTC	CASSIAGVYNEQFF
.	TRBJ1-6	TRBV28	many	TGTGCCAGCAGCCCGATCGGGGGCCTGGGCCCGAGGGATTCACCCCTCCACTTT	CASSPIGGLGPRDSPLHF
.	TRBJ2-7	TRBV7-6	many	TGTGCCAGCAGCTTTGGGAGCCAATACGAGCAGTACTTC	CASSFGSQYEQYF
.	TRBJ1-1	TRBV7-9	many	TGTGCCAGCAGCTTTTATACAGGATTGAACACTGAAGCTTTCTTT	CASSFYTGLNTEAFF
TRBD1	TRBJ2-7	TRBV5-1	many	TGCGCCAGCAGCTTGGGGGACAGGCCCCGCTACGAGCAGTACTTC	CASSLGDRPRYEQYF